The 24 T cell receptor beta chains listed next were all sequenced from one sample in a study of blood T cell repertoires in COVID-19. This table comes from immunoSEQ multiplex PCR, and its TCRdb copy is limited to in-frame clones, with some not included. The sample lists around 270,000 clones; around 89% were seen once. Sequencing was carried out using peripheral blood. These receptors all come from a man aged 25 to 45 with acute or convalescent COVID-19.

This clone was observed a single time. The chain employs TRBV30 and TRBJ2-2; 9 bases align to TRBD2. Per the germline V gene, CDR1 is GTSNPN and CDR2 is SVGIG (reference sequence). V shed 7 bases and J 4 bases; nucleotides not matched to a gene: 13. This CDR3 is 16 amino acids long. CDR3 in DNA: TGTGCCTCCCCCCCCCTAGCGGGGCGAGGCACCGGGGAGCTGTTTTTT. Translated: CASPPLAGRGTGELFF.

The V and J genes are TRBV28 and TRBJ1-4; D perhaps matches TRBD1 (6 bases). V lost 2 bases and J 8 bases, leaving 12 bases between the germline ends. Germline loops: CDR1 MDHEN, CDR2 SYDVKM. CDR3 length: 14 amino acids. The CDR3 region is CASSLTTGWEKLFF. In DNA, the CDR3 is TGTGCCAGCAGTTTAACTACAGGGTGGGAAAAACTGTTTTTT. The full variable domain, in which reference TRBV28 and TRBJ1-4 provide the parts outside the CDR3, is DVKVTQSSRYLVKRTGEKVFLECVQDMDHENMFWYRQDPGLGLRLIYFSYDVKMKEKGDIPEGYSVSREKKERFSLILESASTNQTSMYLCASSLTTGWEKLFFGSGTQLSVL.

V is TRBV7-2 and J is TRBJ2-2; D unclear. The CDR3 consists of 15 residues. V shed 10 bases and J shed 2 bases, with 17 bases lying between them. Germline V CDR1 and CDR2: SGHTA, FQGNSA. This chain's CDR3 is CATRNPNTNTGELFF. The CDR3 DNA is TGTGCCACGAGAAACCCGAATACCAACACCGGGGAGCTGTTTTTT.

The CDR3 coding sequence is TGTGCCAGCAGCCCCAGGACAGGGAACTCCTACGAGCAGTACTTC. This translates into CASSPRTGNSYEQYF. The gene calls are TRBV11-1 and TRBJ2-7; 8 nucleotides agree with TRBD1. J lost 0 bases, V lost 5 bases, and 6 bases had no gene match. Germline V gene sequence: CDR1 SGHAT, CDR2 FQDESV (reference sequence). This CDR3 comprises 15 residues. The full variable domain, its missing parts supplied by reference TRBV11-1 and TRBJ2-7, is EAEVAQSPRYKITEKSQAVAFWCDPISGHATLYWYRQILGQGPELLVQFQDESVVDDSQLPKDRFSAERLKGVDSTLKIQPAELGDSAMYLCASSPRTGNSYEQYFGPGTRLTVT.

The gene calls are TRBV18 and TRBJ1-2, with D perhaps TRBD1 (6 bases). Germline loops: CDR1 KGHSH, CDR2 LQKENI. This CDR3 contains 13 residues. The V and J ends lost 1 base and 8 bases respectively, with 11 bases between them. The CDR3 is CASSPRQDGGYTF. DNA for the CDR3: TGTGCCAGCTCACCACGACAGGACGGGGGCTACACCTTC.

This rearrangement joins TRBV18 to TRBJ1-2, with a possible D match to TRBD1 (6 bases). Germline assignment: CDR1 KGHSH and CDR2 LQKENI. Trimming took off 6 bases at V and 4 bases at J, with 12 bases between the two ends. The CDR3 is 13 amino acids. CDR3 sequence: CASSQGQRYGYTF. CDR3 bases: TGTGCCAGCTCTCAAGGACAGCGCTATGGCTACACCTTC.

This chain joins TRBV11-2 and TRBJ2-3; 11 bases are shared with TRBD2. There are 15 residues in the CDR3. The germline CDR1 and CDR2 sequences are SGHAT and FQNNGV. V lost 3 bases, J lost 3 bases, and 2 bases stayed unmatched. CDR3: CASSLLAGGTDTQYF. CDR3 nucleotide sequence: TGTGCCAGCAGCTTGCTAGCGGGAGGTACAGATACGCAGTATTTT.

This chain connects TRBV19 to TRBJ1-4; D remains unclear. This CDR3 is 13 amino acids long. Trimming pared 0 bases from V and 6 bases from J, leaving 5 bases between. CDR1 is LNHDA and CDR2 is SQIVND in the germline V gene (reference sequence). The CDR3 is CASSIDPDEKLFF. The CDR3 DNA reads as TGTGCCAGTAGTATAGACCCCGATGAAAAACTGTTTTTT.

CDR3 bases: TGTGCCAGCAGCTTATCTAAGAACACTGAAGCTTTCTTT. Translating gives CASSLSKNTEAFF. The chain links TRBV7-3 to TRBJ1-1; D remains ambiguous. CDR3 length: 13 residues. V lost 2 bases to trimming and J lost 1 base, with 5 bases between them. Germline V gives CDR1 SGHTA, CDR2 FQGTGA.

The V gene is TRBV5-1, the J gene TRBJ2-3, with a tentative D call TRBD1 (7 bases). V shed 4 bases and J shed 2 bases, with 17 bases lying between them. This CDR3 is built from 16 residues. CDR1 and CDR2 from the germline V gene are SGHRS and YFSETQ. DNA for the CDR3: TGCGCCAGCAGCGAGACTAGAGGGGGCCTCACAGATACGCAGTATTTT. It encodes CASSETRGGLTDTQYF.

The chain joins TRBV6-5 to TRBJ1-5; 8 nucleotides line up with TRBD1. Germline V gives CDR1 MNHEY, CDR2 SVGAGI. Trimming cost V 5 bases and J 5 bases; bases outside gene matches: 5. The CDR3 has 14 residues. The CDR3 nucleotides are TGTGCCAGCAGTCAGGGGGCGGTGGATCAGCCCCAGCATTTT. This codes for CASSQGAVDQPQHF.

This CDR3 reads CATSDFPTGDTGELFF. The CDR3 region has the DNA TGTGCCACCAGTGATTTCCCGACAGGCGACACCGGGGAGCTGTTTTTT. The chain employs TRBV24-1 and TRBJ2-2; D may be TRBD1 (6 bases). Germline V gene data show CDR1 as KGHDR and CDR2 as SFDVKD. V was trimmed by 1 base and J by 3 bases, leaving 11 bases between them. The CDR3 has 16 residues.

This chain links TRBV6-5 with TRBJ1-1; 10 nucleotides align to TRBD1. Germline values: CDR1 MNHEY, CDR2 SVGAGI. This CDR3 comprises 15 residues. Trimming removed 6 bases from V and 4 bases from J; junction bases left unmatched: 8. CDR3 sequence (DNA): TGTGCCAGCAGCCGAGGGGACAGGGGATTCACTGAAGCTTTCTTT. As protein: CASSRGDRGFTEAFF.

The chain employs TRBV6-1 and TRBJ2-1, with TRBD2 as a possible D gene (7 bases). The germline V and J ends were trimmed by 0 bases and 7 bases, with 16 bases remaining between them. The CDR3 sequence is 16 residues long. Germline CDR1 MNHNS, CDR2 SASEGT. CDR3 nucleotide sequence: TGTGCCAGCAGTGAAGCGGGGGGGGCTAACGGAAATGAGCAGTTCTTC. This encodes CASSEAGGANGNEQFF.

The chain combines TRBV28 with TRBJ1-4; TRBD1 agrees at 8 bases. Germline values: CDR1 MDHEN, CDR2 SYDVKM. The CDR3 loop spans 11 amino acids. Losses at the gene ends were 9 bases for V and 14 bases for J; bases not matched to a gene: 8. The CDR3 loop reads CASRVRDRLFF. CDR3 in DNA: TGTGCCAGTAGAGTACGGGACAGGCTGTTTTTT.

This clone was recorded only once. This chain joins TRBV5-1 and TRBJ1-5; a possible D gene is TRBD1 (5 bases). This CDR3 is built from 14 residues. Germline V CDR1 and CDR2: SGHRS, YFSETQ. V was pared by 2 bases and J by 2 bases, with 8 bases between. For the CDR3, the DNA is TGCGCCAGCAGCTTAGACAGCCGCAATCAGCCCCAGCATTTT. Translation gives CASSLDSRNQPQHF.

The chain has TRBV5-4 and TRBJ2-7, with TRBD2 matching 8 bases. The CDR3 spans 14 residues. From germline, CDR1 is SGHNT and CDR2 YYREEE (reference sequence). V dropped 4 bases and J dropped 2; count of bases not matched to a gene: 5. The CDR3 region is CASSPRGATYEQYF. In DNA, the CDR3 is TGTGCCAGCAGCCCGCGGGGGGCCACCTACGAGCAGTACTTC.

The rearrangement joins TRBV14 to TRBJ1-2; the D is unclear. Germline V gives CDR1 SGHDN, CDR2 FVKESK. This CDR3 is built from 14 residues. V gave up 0 bases and J gave up 4 bases, with 9 bases separating them. CDR3 loop: CASSQDRVFYGYTF. CDR3 sequence (DNA): TGTGCCAGCAGCCAAGATCGGGTTTTCTATGGCTACACCTTC.

J is TRBJ2-5 and V is TRBV19; TRBD2 might be the D (6 bases). Germline V gene lookup returns CDR1 LNHDA and CDR2 SQIVND (reference sequence). The CDR3 has 13 amino acids. Between the trimmed V and J ends, which lost 6 bases and 4 bases, there was a span of 12 bases. Here the CDR3 reads CASSNQGGETQYF. As DNA, the CDR3 is TGTGCCAGTAGCAACCAGGGAGGAGAGACCCAGTACTTC. The full variable domain, completed using reference TRBV19 and TRBJ2-5, is DGGITQSPKYLFRKEGQNVTLSCEQNLNHDAMYWYRQDPGQGLRLIYYSQIVNDFQKGDIAEGYSVSREKKESFPLTVTSAQKNPTAFYLCASSNQGGETQYFGPGTRLLVL.

The chain has TRBV5-6 and TRBJ1-3, with a weak D call TRBD1 (6 bases). CDR3 length: 16 amino acids. Deletions cut 7 bases from V and 5 bases from J, with 22 bases between. The germline gives CDR1 SGHDT, CDR2 YYEEEE. CDR3 bases: TGTGCCAGCTTGGAGAGAGGGACAACATTTAGAAACACCATATATTTT. Protein: CASLERGTTFRNTIYF.

The chain is built from TRBV5-1 and TRBJ1-4; 8 positions match TRBD1. V was pared by 3 bases and J by 4 bases, with 5 bases of the junction left unmatched. This CDR3 has 15 amino acids. Germline CDR1 is SGHRS and CDR2 is YFSETQ. The CDR3, as DNA: TGCGCCAGCAGCTCCGGGACAGGCCGTAATGAAAAACTGTTTTTT. Its protein product is CASSSGTGRNEKLFF.

The J gene is TRBJ1-4, the V gene TRBV5-4, with D perhaps TRBD1 (5 bases). Trimming shortened V by 7 bases and J by 1 base, and 5 bases separated the two germline ends. Germline CDR1 is SGHNT and CDR2 is YYREEE (reference sequence). The CDR3 contains 12 residues. The CDR3 DNA reads as TGTGCCAGCCAGGGAACTAATGAAAAACTGTTTTTT. Encoded protein: CASQGTNEKLFF.

This chain links TRBV19 with TRBJ2-2; 14 nucleotides line up with TRBD2. CDR3 length equals 17 residues. Germline assignment: CDR1 LNHDA and CDR2 SQIVND (reference sequence). The V segment lost 1 base and the J segment 7 bases; nucleotides outside the gene matches: 5. The CDR3 nucleotides read TGTGCCAGTAGTATAGGAGGACTAGCGGGGGGCCACGGGGAGCTGTTTTTT. Protein product: CASSIGGLAGGHGELFF.

V and J are TRBV28 and TRBJ1-6, with TRBD1 identical over 12 bases. The CDR3 has 13 residues. V lost 9 bases to trimming and J lost 9 bases; unmatched junction nucleotides: 3. CDR1 and CDR2 from the germline V gene are MDHEN and SYDVKM. CDR3 residues: CASWDRGRSPLHF. The CDR3 nucleotides read TGTGCCAGTTGGGACAGGGGGCGTTCACCCCTCCACTTT.